The 19 T cell receptor beta chains below come from one sample, sequenced in a study of blood T cell repertoires in COVID-19. Method: immunoSEQ multiplex PCR; TCRdb's copy keeps in-frame clones and lacks some. The table includes 300,000 to 450,000 clones, 85% to 90% detected once. The specimen sequenced was PBMCs or T cells enriched from blood (not recorded which). The receptors were sampled from a woman in her twenties or thirties who had been exposed to COVID-19.

The chain joins TRBV7-7 to TRBJ2-5, with 11 bases aligning to TRBD2. The CDR3 is 17 amino acids. Germline CDR1 and CDR2: SSHAT and FNYEAQ (reference sequence). Trimming removed 4 bases from V and 1 base from J; junction bases left unmatched: 8. The CDR3 nucleotides read TGTGCCAGCAGCTCCTGGGAGGGGACTAGCGGCCAAGAGACCCAGTACTTC. Protein product: CASSSWEGTSGQETQYF. The entire variable domain, with the rest obtained from reference TRBV7-7 and TRBJ2-5, is as follows: GAGVSQSPRYKVTKRGQDVTLRCDPISSHATLYWYQQALGQGPEFLTYFNYEAQPDKSGLPSDRFSAERPEGSISTLTIQRTEQRDSAMYRCASSSWEGTSGQETQYFGPGTRLLVL.

This clone was observed a few times. The CDR3 loop is CASSIRRGENDGYTF. DNA for the CDR3: TGTGCCAGTAGTATACGTCGCGGGGAGAATGATGGCTACACCTTC. This sequence joins TRBV19 and TRBJ1-2; the D is unclear. Germline V lookup: CDR1 LNHDA, CDR2 SQIVND (reference sequence). The CDR3 consists of 15 residues. Trimming removed 2 bases at V and 6 bases at J, with 16 bases between.

The chain carries TRBV3-1 (or the pseudogene TRBV3-2) and TRBJ1-1; 8 positions agree with TRBD1. The CDR3 sequence is 15 residues long. The germline V gene encodes CDR1 LGHDT and CDR2 YNNKEL (reference sequence). The J segment lost 1 base and the V segment lost 3 bases, leaving 4 bases of the junction unmatched. The CDR3 region is CASSHAGTGNTEAFF. The CDR3 nucleotides read TGTGCCAGCAGCCACGCCGGGACAGGGAACACTGAAGCTTTCTTT.

V is TRBV19 and J is TRBJ1-1, with D maybe TRBD1 (5 bases). Germline CDR1 is LNHDA and CDR2 is SQIVND (reference sequence). This CDR3 comprises 13 residues. V lost 3 bases to trimming and J lost 0 bases, with 5 bases between them. This CDR3 reads CASSMGLNTEAFF. The CDR3 nucleotides are TGTGCCAGTAGTATGGGGCTGAACACTGAAGCTTTCTTT.

The rearrangement uses TRBV6-1 and TRBJ2-7; D is unclear. Germline V gene sequence: CDR1 MNHNS, CDR2 SASEGT. V gave up 3 bases and J gave up 2 bases, with 11 bases separating them. The CDR3 runs 14 residues. CDR3 nucleotides: TGTGCCAGCAGTGATGGAGAAATTACCTACGAGCAGTACTTC. Its translation: CASSDGEITYEQYF.

This sequence joins TRBV13 and TRBJ2-1, with D perhaps matching TRBD2 (6 bases). The CDR3 spans 16 residues. Trimming shortened V by 1 base and J by 0 bases, and 10 bases separated the two germline ends. CDR1 is PRHDT, CDR2 FYEKMQ, per germline (reference sequence). The CDR3 reads CASSLVAGNSYNEQFF. CDR3 DNA sequence: TGTGCCAGCAGCTTAGTTGCGGGAAACTCCTACAATGAGCAGTTCTTC.

The chain uses TRBV10-3 and TRBJ2-3; the match to TRBD2 covers 8 bases. V lost 6 bases and J lost 2; bases outside the gene matches: 10. The CDR3 has 16 residues. CDR1 ENHRY and CDR2 SYGVKD come from the germline V gene. CDR3 residues: CAISLPGTSHTDTQYF. CDR3 sequence (DNA): TGTGCCATCAGCCTCCCCGGGACTAGTCACACAGATACGCAGTATTTT.

The rearrangement links TRBV7-2 to TRBJ1-4, with TRBD1 identical over 9 bases. CDR3 length: 17 residues. CDR1 and CDR2 from the germline V gene are SGHTA and FQGNSA. The V gene end was trimmed by 4 bases and the J gene end by 3 bases; junction bases not matched to a gene: 9. CDR3 region: CASSSLTGGSSNEKLFF. CDR3 coding DNA: TGTGCCAGCAGCTCCTTGACAGGGGGTAGCTCTAATGAAAAACTGTTTTTT.

The V call is TRBV11-2, the J call TRBJ2-7; D is possibly TRBD1 (7 bases). Germline CDR1 reads SGHAT; CDR2 reads FQNNGV. The CDR3 consists of 15 residues. Trimming took off 1 base at V and 3 bases at J, with 13 bases between the two ends. The CDR3 DNA is TGTGCCAGCAGCTTAGCTTCGGGGGACAGCTACGAGCAGTACTTC. It specifies CASSLASGDSYEQYF.

The chain employs TRBV27 and TRBJ1-5; tentative D call: TRBD1 (6 bases). The CDR3 extends over 14 amino acids. V was trimmed by 2 bases and J by 7 bases, leaving 12 bases between them. Germline CDR1 MNHEY, CDR2 SMNVEV (reference sequence). CDR3 sequence reads: CASSLIGGNQPQHF. The CDR3, as DNA: TGTGCCAGCAGTTTAATAGGGGGAAACCAGCCCCAGCATTTT.

J is TRBJ1-1 and V is TRBV5-1, with D maybe TRBD1 (6 bases). CDR1 and CDR2 from the germline V gene are SGHRS and YFSETQ. The length of the CDR3 is 20 residues. V shed 4 bases and J shed 7 bases, with 35 bases lying between them. The CDR3 DNA sequence: TGCGCCAGCAGCAAAATGGTGGGGGCCACTCTCGAAAAAGGACGAAGTGAAGCTTTCTTT. Its protein product is CASSKMVGATLEKGRSEAFF.

The chain carries TRBV12-3 or TRBV12-4 and TRBJ1-2; D may be TRBD1 (6 bases). Trimming left V 6 bases short and J 4 bases short, with 12 bases between. The CDR3 runs to 13 residues. Here the CDR3 reads CASSLQGIYGYTF. CDR3 coding DNA: TGTGCCAGCAGCCTACAGGGAATCTATGGCTACACCTTC.

This clone showed up just once. This chain connects TRBV28 to TRBJ1-2; TRBD1 might be the D (5 bases). This CDR3 region has 12 residues. Between the trimmed V and J ends, which lost 5 bases and 7 bases, there was a span of 11 bases. The V gene's germline CDR1 is MDHEN and CDR2 SYDVKM. CDR3 sequence (DNA): TGTGCCAGCAGTCCCGGGAGGGGTGGCTACACCTTC. This encodes CASSPGRGGYTF.

This clone was detected only once. V gene TRBV7-8 combines with J gene TRBJ1-5, with 8 bases fitting TRBD1. Germline CDR1 reads SGHVS; CDR2 reads FQNEAQ. The ends lost 3 bases at V and 2 bases at J; junction bases unmatched: 6. The CDR3 sequence is 16 residues long. The CDR3 protein is CASSLGEQGGNQPQHF. The CDR3 DNA reads as TGTGCCAGCAGCTTGGGCGAACAGGGGGGCAATCAGCCCCAGCATTTT.

In nucleotides, the CDR3 is TGTGCCAGCAGCGTCGGGACAGCCGACTACGAGCAGTACTTC. Translation gives CASSVGTADYEQYF. The rearrangement uses TRBV9 and TRBJ2-7, with TRBD1 matching 7 bases. The CDR3 loop spans 14 amino acids. CDR1 SGDLS and CDR2 YYNGEE come from the germline V gene. V trimming: 2 bases; J trimming: 3 bases; junction bases outside the gene matches: 5.

This chain connects TRBV11-3 to TRBJ2-7, with 8 bases identical to TRBD2. With V trimmed by 6 bases and J by 0 bases, 10 bases remained unmatched. The CDR3 contains 16 residues. Germline loops: CDR1 SGHNT, CDR2 YENEEA. The CDR3 region is CASRARGGQSSYEQYF. The CDR3 coding sequence is TGTGCCAGCAGGGCCCGGGGGGGCCAGAGCTCCTACGAGCAGTACTTC.

The chain recombines TRBV19 with TRBJ1-5, with a tentative D call TRBD1 (5 bases). The germline V and J ends were trimmed by 1 base and 0 bases, with 7 bases remaining between them. In germline, CDR1 is LNHDA, CDR2 SQIVND (reference sequence). The CDR3 is 15 residues long. The CDR3 DNA follows: TGTGCCAGTAGTATAGCCGACAGTAGCAATCAGCCCCAGCATTTT. Amino acids: CASSIADSSNQPQHF.

V and J are TRBV11-2 and TRBJ1-2; weak D call: TRBD1 (5 bases). Trimming removed 5 bases at V and 1 base at J, with 14 bases between. Germline CDR1 and CDR2: SGHAT and FQNNGV. The CDR3 loop spans 15 amino acids. The CDR3: CASSLSGQNNYGYTF. In DNA, the CDR3 is TGTGCCAGCAGCCTCTCAGGGCAGAATAACTATGGCTACACCTTC.

The count of this clone is one. This chain links TRBV19 with TRBJ1-3, with unresolved D. This CDR3 has 15 residues. V gave up 7 bases and J gave up 1 base, with 14 bases separating them. The germline V gene has CDR1 LNHDA and CDR2 SQIVND (reference sequence). CDR3 nucleotides: TGTGCCAGTACCGCTACTGGTACTTCTGGAAACACCATATATTTT. Translation gives CASTATGTSGNTIYF.